This T cell receptor beta chain was profiled in a study of breast tumors, draining lymph nodes, adjacent tissues (dated by TCRdb to 2015 to 2016). Turning to the overall study: The study compared TCR beta repertoires across tumor, adjacent nontumor tissue and axillary lymph nodes from breast cancer patients. In human breast cancer, the study set out to evaluate how tumor, surrounding tissue and draining lymph node repertoires relate to one another and whether T cells may move between these sites.

Points the paper makes about the study in general: The study presented the conclusion that tumor T cells originate in lymph nodes as consistent with a hypothesis, not as something directly demonstrated. In luminal-like breast cancer, tumor and nontumor tissue repertoires resembled each other significantly more than in basal-like breast cancer. The data were judged consistent with most tumor T cells deriving from the lymph node and then expanding within tumor tissue. Tumor T-cell repertoires showed less diversity than lymph node repertoires and more diversity than nontumor tissue repertoires, and tumor T-cell repertoires showed preferential V and J gene usage.

This clonotype has ten or more counts. The target of this receptor is not known. Within one base of it there is no much larger clone, and no base qualities were kept. Lymph node samples were obtained from the axillary draining lymph nodes of breast cancer patients. Instrument on record: Illumina HiSeq 2000. TCR beta chain libraries were generated by multiplex PCR amplification. High-throughput sequencing was used to analyze the amplified TCR beta chain products. TCRdb reprocessing: public reads trimmed at Q25 with fastp, clones called with MiXCR, in-frame beta chains kept. When rows share a CDR3 protein, they turn into one entry using the most common DNA and genes. The sample table holds about 230,000 distinct CDR3 sequences, of which 32% were seen once. Over 1.1% of the sample is held by the ten biggest clonotypes. The CDR3 starts with the cysteine, ends with the phenylalanine, and has 16 residues. Here the CDR3 DNA is all that survives: 48 bases in frame from base 1. CDR1 and CDR2 (MNHEY, SVGEGT) derive from the germline V gene. V lost 7 bases and J lost 10 bases, and the count of bases not matched to a germline gene is 14.

The V and J segments used are TRBV6-2 or TRBV6-3 and TRBJ1-6; TRBD1 fits 9 bases in the junction. The sequencing sample was made of axillary lymph node tissue. The TCR sequence derives from a female donor with breast cancer. Some clones in this sample may be carry-over from other donors' samples. CDR3 loop: CASIPGGTGRQSPLHF. The bases are TGTGCCAGCATCCCGGGGGGGACAGGGCGGCAGTCACCCCTCCACTTT.